The present T cell receptor beta chain was sequenced within a study of naive and memory T cell subsets. Findings and caveats of the study: This RNA-based method may be sensitive to activation-related transcript changes.

Four PCR rounds used nested alpha and beta constant region primers plus the SP2 primer. For blood and skin samples, reverse transcription used TCR alpha and beta constant primers. TCRdb reanalysed the 5' RACE reads using MiXCR and keeps one entry per CDR3 protein. The top ten hold about a fifth of the sample, which has about 60,000 distinct CDR3 sequences, roughly 8.1% seen once. An oligonucleotide containing a UMI was ligated to the 3' end of TCR cDNA. Unsorted total RNA, roughly 1 to 1000 ng, was DNase treated before reverse transcription. This clonotype was seen at least ten times. The antigen remains unidentified. This TCR was recovered from a female donor in good health.

As DNA, the CDR3 is TGCAGTGCTAGAGAAGTTCGGGGACATGTTGTCTACACCTTC. Translated, it gives CSAREVRGHVVYTF. This chain uses TRBV20-1 with TRBJ1-2, with D perhaps TRBD1 (6 bases). The CDR3 covers 14 residues. Trimming stripped 0 bases from V and 10 bases from J, with 18 bases between. Germline values: CDR1 DFQATT, CDR2 SNEGSKA (reference sequence).